Shown below are 21 T cell receptor beta chains from a single sample sequenced in a study of T cells in Graves' hyperthyroidism and ophthalmopathy (dated by TCRdb to about 2019). Library creation used multiplex PCR. Sequencing was performed on an Illumina HiSeq 2000. The TCR beta CDR3 regions were amplified from the RNA transcripts. The TCR CDR3 was subjected to a first round of RT-PCR using the HTBI primer set and the Qiagen OneStep RT-PCR kit. TCRdb reworked the public reads: Q25 trimming with fastp, MiXCR clone assembly, productive beta chains retained. Each entry is one CDR3 protein sequence, shown with its most common DNA and genes. Here the sample has about 840,000 distinct CDR3 sequences; roughly 40% occur a single time. 7.5% to 9.5% of the sample goes to the ten largest clones. Material for sequencing was blood. These receptors were collected from a man between 18 and 35 years old with Graves' hyperthyroidism.

V gene TRBV5-1 combines with J gene TRBJ1-5; D not resolved. CDR1 is SGHRS, CDR2 YFSETQ, per germline. This CDR3 contains 17 residues. Trimming cost V 2 bases and J 2 bases, with 17 bases left between them. The CDR3 loop is CASSFSKYKEGNQPQHF. CDR3 bases: TGCGCCAGCAGCTTTTCAAAGTATAAGGAGGGCAATCAGCCCCAGCATTTT.

The chain links TRBV13 to TRBJ2-2; the D is unclear. Germline V gene data show CDR1 as PRHDT and CDR2 as FYEKMQ (reference sequence). With 0 bases removed from V and 1 base from J, the gap between germline ends came to 6 bases. The length of the CDR3 is 15 residues. CDR3 loop: CASSLGAENTGELFF. DNA of the CDR3: TGTGCCAGCAGCTTAGGCGCTGAGAACACCGGGGAGCTGTTTTTT.

This chain connects TRBV10-2 to TRBJ1-5; possibly TRBD1 for D (6 bases). The CDR3 extends over 14 amino acids. Germline values: CDR1 WSHSY, CDR2 SAAADI. Trimming took off 5 bases at V and 7 bases at J, with 15 bases between the two ends. This CDR3 is CASSPGHGRQPQHF. The DNA of the CDR3 is TGCGCCAGCAGTCCGGGACATGGGAGGCAGCCCCAGCATTTT.

This chain links TRBV7-6 with TRBJ1-1; 7 bases line up with TRBD1. V was clipped by 5 bases and J by 4 bases; unmatched bases: 10. CDR3 size: 15 residues. Germline CDR1 SGHVS, CDR2 FNYEAQ. CDR3 DNA: TGTGCCAGCAGCCAAGTTTCCGGACAGGCCACTGAAGCTTTCTTT. Translating gives CASSQVSGQATEAFF.

This clonotype was recorded a few times. The chain joins TRBV5-8 to TRBJ1-6; D perhaps matches TRBD1 (6 bases). CDR1 is SGHTS, CDR2 YDEGEE, per germline. This CDR3 comprises 16 residues. V lost 3 bases, J lost 10 bases, and 20 bases lay in between. The CDR3 DNA follows: TGTGCCAGCAGCTCCCATCTGGGGGGGCTAGGCTCACCCCTCCACTTT. This gives the protein CASSSHLGGLGSPLHF.

The chain has TRBV10-3 and TRBJ2-2; a weak D match, TRBD1 (5 bases). The CDR3 is 13 residues long. V was trimmed by 2 bases and J by 4 bases, leaving 5 bases between them. Germline CDR1 reads ENHRY; CDR2 reads SYGVKD. CDR3 sequence (DNA): TGTGCCATCAGTGAGGGGGCCACCGGGGAGCTGTTTTTT. Its protein product is CAISEGATGELFF.

Remarks on this clonotype: A much larger clone sits a single nucleotide away, making a read error possible. The rearrangement joins TRBV12-3 or TRBV12-4 to TRBJ1-2; D uncertain. The CDR3 consists of 13 residues. V shed 3 bases and J shed 6 bases, with 11 bases lying between them. The DNA for the CDR3 is TGTGCCAGCAGTTTCGGCGGCCCACATGGCTACACCTTC. Protein sequence: CASSFGGPHGYTF.

The chain combines TRBV20-1 with TRBJ1-2; D unresolved. Germline assignment: CDR1 DFQATT and CDR2 SNEGSKA (reference sequence). V was clipped by 6 bases and J by 4 bases, with 12 bases between them. The CDR3 is 12 amino acids. CDR3 residues: CSARRGSYGYTF. CDR3 coding DNA: TGCAGTGCCCGTCGCGGAAGCTATGGCTACACCTTC.

This clonotype appeared many times. The chain recombines TRBV29-1 with TRBJ1-1, with a possible D match to TRBD1 (5 bases). Trimming stripped 2 bases from V and 11 bases from J, with 12 bases between. The CDR3 length is 11 residues. Germline V gene sequence: CDR1 SQVTM, CDR2 ANQGSEA. This CDR3 is CSVEKLGEAFF. For the CDR3, the DNA is TGCAGCGTTGAAAAGCTGGGGGAGGCTTTCTTT.

This clonotype was seen only a few times. The J gene is TRBJ1-2, the V gene TRBV29-1; 8 nucleotides agree with TRBD1. Germline CDR1 SQVTM, CDR2 ANQGSEA. Germline trimming cut 5 bases from V and 8 bases from J; bases unmatched to any gene: 7. This CDR3 spans 12 amino acids. The CDR3 DNA reads as TGCAGCGTTAGGAGGTCAGGGGGCGGCTACACCTTC. It encodes CSVRRSGGGYTF.

In its sample, this clonotype was seen a few times. The rearrangement links TRBV7-9 to TRBJ2-6; no definite D call. Germline-derived CDR1 and CDR2 are SEHNR and FQNEAQ (reference sequence). The CDR3 runs 15 residues. Trimming left V 5 bases short and J 1 base short, with 9 bases between. The CDR3 region has the DNA TGTGCCAGCAGCCAGGTACCTTCTGGGGCCAACGTCCTGACTTTC. Its translation: CASSQVPSGANVLTF.

The genes are TRBV7-9 and TRBJ2-7; D not resolved. V was shortened by 3 bases and J by 6 bases, with 12 bases between the two germline ends. CDR1 is SEHNR, CDR2 FQNEAQ, per germline (reference sequence). This CDR3 contains 13 residues. The CDR3 DNA follows: TGTGCCAGCAGCTTCGTGTCGGCTGCCGAGCAGTACTTC. It specifies CASSFVSAAEQYF.

This clonotype was seen at least ten times. The J gene is TRBJ1-1, the V gene TRBV7-9, with D possibly being TRBD1 (6 bases). The CDR3 sequence is 14 residues long. Germline CDR1 is SEHNR and CDR2 is FQNEAQ (reference sequence). Trimming left V 5 bases short and J 1 base short, with 11 bases between. The CDR3: CASSHRVGNTEAFF. The DNA of the CDR3 is TGTGCCAGCAGCCACAGGGTTGGGAACACTGAAGCTTTCTTT.

The genes are TRBV20-1 and TRBJ1-2, with D perhaps TRBD1 (6 bases). From germline, CDR1 is DFQATT and CDR2 SNEGSKA (reference sequence). The germline V and J ends were trimmed by 5 bases and 4 bases, with 17 bases remaining between them. The CDR3 is made up of 14 amino acids. As DNA, the CDR3 is TGCAGTGCTCCAACAGGGCTCCGCGGCTATGGCTACACCTTC. It specifies CSAPTGLRGYGYTF.

In its sample, this clonotype is medium-sized (0.01 to 0.1%). The rearrangement links TRBV19 to TRBJ1-1; 8 bases map to TRBD1. V trimming: 6 bases; J trimming: 3 bases; junction bases outside the gene matches: 3. This CDR3 region has 13 residues. The germline gives CDR1 LNHDA, CDR2 SQIVND (reference sequence). The CDR3 DNA is TGTGCCAGTAGGCCGGGACAGGACACTGAAGCTTTCTTT. It codes for CASRPGQDTEAFF. The full variable domain, completed using reference TRBV19 and TRBJ1-1, is DGGITQSPKYLFRKEGQNVTLSCEQNLNHDAMYWYRQDPGQGLRLIYYSQIVNDFQKGDIAEGYSVSREKKESFPLTVTSAQKNPTAFYLCASRPGQDTEAFFGQGTRLTVV.

This clonotype was counted many times. V gene TRBV20-1 combines with J gene TRBJ1-2, with unresolved D. Germline values: CDR1 DFQATT, CDR2 SNEGSKA (reference sequence). The V and J ends lost 0 bases and 1 base respectively, with 6 bases between them. The CDR3 is made up of 13 amino acids. The CDR3 here is CSAREQLNYGYTF. The CDR3 bases are TGCAGTGCTAGAGAACAGCTTAACTATGGCTACACCTTC.

This clonotype has more than one count but fewer than ten. The rearrangement links TRBV6-4 to TRBJ1-1; D perhaps matches TRBD1 (5 bases). This CDR3 is 14 amino acids long. The germline V gene has CDR1 MRHNA and CDR2 SNTAGT. Trimming cost V 8 bases and J 4 bases, with 17 bases left between them. In DNA, the CDR3 is TGTGCCAGCGAGGGGTGGGAGGGAACCACTGAAGCTTTCTTT. Its protein product is CASEGWEGTTEAFF.

Only a few counts were recorded for this clonotype. The chain is built from TRBV6-5 and TRBJ1-1; TRBD1 is a possible D gene (5 bases). Trimming pared 7 bases from V and 1 base from J, leaving 13 bases between. This CDR3 is 14 amino acids long. Germline V lookup: CDR1 MNHEY, CDR2 SVGAGI. CDR3 protein: CASKLSGANTEAFF. DNA of the CDR3: TGTGCCAGCAAGCTAAGTGGGGCGAACACTGAAGCTTTCTTT.

A few counts support this clonotype. The gene calls are TRBV10-3 and TRBJ2-7, with 8 bases that match TRBD1. CDR1 and CDR2 (germline): ENHRY, SYGVKD. This CDR3 region has 15 residues. Trimming took 2 bases from V and 3 from J; bases not matched to a gene: 6. This CDR3 reads CAISEPRQGIYEQYF. CDR3 bases: TGTGCCATCAGTGAGCCCAGACAGGGGATCTACGAGCAGTACTTC.

As for this clonotype: A clone one base away is much larger, so this may be a read error. V and J are TRBV13 and TRBJ1-2; D perhaps matches TRBD1 (5 bases). The CDR3 covers 13 residues. Trimming removed 0 bases from V and 10 bases from J, with 12 bases in between. Germline V gene sequence: CDR1 PRHDT, CDR2 FYEKMQ (reference sequence). The CDR3 DNA is TGTGCCAGCAGCTTAGGACAGGAGGGCGTCTACACCTTC. This sequence encodes CASSLGQEGVYTF.

About this clonotype itself: The conserved phenylalanine or tryptophan is not found at the CDR3 terminus, so this likely reflects a read error. The DNA is left out, because the CDR3 cannot be placed on it with certainty; the CDR3 is given as TCRdb lists it. J is TRBJ1-4 and V is TRBV7-2. CDR1 and CDR2 from the germline V gene are SGHTA and FQGNSA. The CDR3 sequence runs 10 residues, both termini included. The chain's CDR3 is CASSLVGGLA.